These T cell receptor beta chains were read from a single sample in a study of identical twins. TCRdb re-derived calls from the 5' RACE reads in MiXCR, one entry per CDR3 protein. In the table there are 690,000 or so distinct CDR3 sequences, more than 6.5% of which are singletons. Another study also made use of these data, one on yellow fever vaccine responses in identical twins.

Sequencing input: PBMCs. Source of these receptors: a woman between 18 and 30 years old in good health. The CDR3 runs from the conserved cysteine through the conserved F or W. D genes are given only for firm matches. A clone size is listed for some rows: how often the clone was seen (once, few, many), or a class if it is expanded.

j_call: TRBJ2-7; clone_size: -; v_call: TRBV4-2; d_call: -; cdr3_nt: TGTGCCAGCAGCCAAGCGGCAGTGGAGAACTACGAGCAGTACTTC; cdr3_aa: CASSQAAVENYEQYF
j_call: TRBJ2-7; clone_size: few; v_call: TRBV14; d_call: -; cdr3_nt: TGTGCCAGCAGCCAGGCCCCCGGGGGATCCTACGAGCAGTACTTC; cdr3_aa: CASSQAPGGSYEQYF
j_call: TRBJ2-7; clone_size: few; v_call: TRBV6-2/TRBV6-3; d_call: -; cdr3_nt: TGTGCCAGCAGTTACTCTCTAGTCTACGAGCAGTACTTC; cdr3_aa: CASSYSLVYEQYF
j_call: TRBJ2-7; clone_size: -; v_call: TRBV27; d_call: -; cdr3_nt: TGTGCCAGCAGTTTTAGCAGTTCTTCCTACGAGCAGTACTTC; cdr3_aa: CASSFSSSSYEQYF
j_call: TRBJ2-5; clone_size: many; v_call: TRBV5-1; d_call: -; cdr3_nt: TGTGCCAGCAGCTTAGTGGGAGTCCAAGAGACCCAGTACTTC; cdr3_aa: CASSLVGVQETQYF
j_call: TRBJ2-1; clone_size: few; v_call: TRBV28; d_call: -; cdr3_nt: TGTGCCAGCAGTTTCGATCAGACATACAATGAGCAGTTCTTC; cdr3_aa: CASSFDQTYNEQFF
j_call: TRBJ2-1; clone_size: many; v_call: TRBV12-5; d_call: -; cdr3_nt: TGTGCTAGTGTTCCCTACAATGAGCAGTTCTTC; cdr3_aa: CASVPYNEQFF
j_call: TRBJ2-1; clone_size: -; v_call: TRBV25-1; d_call: TRBD2; cdr3_nt: TGTGCCAGCAGTGAGTCCAGCGGGGGGCACTCCTACAATGAGCAGTTCTTC; cdr3_aa: CASSESSGGHSYNEQFF
j_call: TRBJ1-1; clone_size: many; v_call: TRBV11-2; d_call: -; cdr3_nt: TGTGCCAGCAGCCAAACCGGGACATGGGCTTTCTTT; cdr3_aa: CASSQTGTWAFF
j_call: TRBJ2-1; clone_size: few; v_call: TRBV14; d_call: -; cdr3_nt: TGTGCCAGCTCCCCGACTATCCTAGCGCCCAATGAGCAGTTCTTC; cdr3_aa: CASSPTILAPNEQFF
j_call: TRBJ2-7; clone_size: many; v_call: TRBV20-1; d_call: -; cdr3_nt: TGCAGTGCTAGAGAGGACCTCAATGGGGAGCAGTACTTC; cdr3_aa: CSAREDLNGEQYF
j_call: TRBJ1-6; clone_size: few; v_call: TRBV20-1; d_call: TRBD1; cdr3_nt: TGCAGTGCTCGGCGGGACAGTAGTAATTCACCCCTCCACTTT; cdr3_aa: CSARRDSSNSPLHF
j_call: TRBJ1-5; clone_size: few; v_call: TRBV5-1; d_call: -; cdr3_nt: TGCGCCAGCAGCGCCGGCTCGGGCAATCAGCCCCAGCATTTT; cdr3_aa: CASSAGSGNQPQHF
j_call: TRBJ2-1; clone_size: many; v_call: TRBV3-1; d_call: -; cdr3_nt: TGTGCCAGCAGCCTCAGGGGACGGGATGAGCAGTTCTTC; cdr3_aa: CASSLRGRDEQFF
j_call: TRBJ2-2; clone_size: -; v_call: TRBV29-1; d_call: -; cdr3_nt: TGCAGCGTCTTGCTCGGGGAGCTGTTTTTT; cdr3_aa: CSVLLGELFF
j_call: TRBJ2-3; clone_size: many; v_call: TRBV7-8; d_call: -; cdr3_nt: TGTGCCAGCAGCTTAGATGTTGGGGCCCAGGCCGGCGAAGATACGCAGTATTTT; cdr3_aa: CASSLDVGAQAGEDTQYF
j_call: TRBJ2-5; clone_size: -; v_call: TRBV7-8; d_call: -; cdr3_nt: TGTGCCAGCAGCTTAGGAACCCTGGGGGGACTCCAAAACTTC; cdr3_aa: CASSLGTLGGLQNF
j_call: TRBJ2-5; clone_size: many; v_call: TRBV12-3/TRBV12-4; d_call: -; cdr3_nt: TGTGCCAGCAGATTGGGAGAAGAGACCCAGTACTTC; cdr3_aa: CASRLGEETQYF
j_call: TRBJ2-7; clone_size: few; v_call: TRBV6-6; d_call: -; cdr3_nt: TGTGCCAGCAGTTACTACCAGGGTGGCGAGCAGTACTTC; cdr3_aa: CASSYYQGGEQYF
j_call: TRBJ2-1; clone_size: few; v_call: TRBV7-2; d_call: -; cdr3_nt: TGTGCCAGCAGCTTAGCCAAGCGCCCGACGAACAATGAGCAGTTCTTC; cdr3_aa: CASSLAKRPTNNEQFF
j_call: TRBJ2-3; clone_size: few; v_call: TRBV3-2; d_call: -; cdr3_nt: TGTGCCAGCAGCCAAGTACTCGGGGGCTTGAGTACGCAGTATTTT; cdr3_aa: CASSQVLGGLSTQYF
j_call: TRBJ2-5; clone_size: -; v_call: TRBV5-5; d_call: TRBD1; cdr3_nt: TGTGCCAGCAGCCCCCGGGACAGGGGGCGAGAGACCCAGTACTTC; cdr3_aa: CASSPRDRGRETQYF
j_call: TRBJ2-3; clone_size: -; v_call: TRBV5-1; d_call: TRBD1; cdr3_nt: TGCGCCAGCAGCTCAAGAACTCGACAGGGGGCGACAGATACGCAGTATTTT; cdr3_aa: CASSSRTRQGATDTQYF
j_call: TRBJ1-1; clone_size: many; v_call: TRBV11-2; d_call: -; cdr3_nt: TGTGCCAGCAGCCCCACCACCCTTGTTAAACCCCACACTGAAGCTTTCTTT; cdr3_aa: CASSPTTLVKPHTEAFF
j_call: TRBJ2-7; clone_size: few; v_call: TRBV10-3; d_call: -; cdr3_nt: TGTGCCATCAGTGAGACGGCCTACGAGCAGTACTTC; cdr3_aa: CAISETAYEQYF
j_call: TRBJ2-1; clone_size: few; v_call: TRBV27; d_call: -; cdr3_nt: TGTGCCAGCAGTTTCCAGGCGGTGAATGAGCAGTTCTTC; cdr3_aa: CASSFQAVNEQFF
j_call: TRBJ2-6; clone_size: -; v_call: TRBV15; d_call: TRBD2; cdr3_nt: TGTGCCACCAGCAGAGGGGGAGGGGGGGCCAACGTCCTGACTTTC; cdr3_aa: CATSRGGGGANVLTF
j_call: TRBJ1-1; clone_size: -; v_call: TRBV6-1; d_call: TRBD1; cdr3_nt: TGTGCCAGCGCGGGGGACAGGAACACTGAAGCTTTCTTT; cdr3_aa: CASAGDRNTEAFF
j_call: TRBJ2-2; clone_size: -; v_call: TRBV6-5; d_call: -; cdr3_nt: TGTGCCAGCAGTTACTACCCCGCGAACACCGGGGAGCTGTTTTTT; cdr3_aa: CASSYYPANTGELFF
j_call: TRBJ2-4; clone_size: -; v_call: TRBV18; d_call: -; cdr3_nt: TGTGCCAGCTCACCTAGCCACCAAAACATTCAGTACTTC; cdr3_aa: CASSPSHQNIQYF
j_call: TRBJ2-1; clone_size: few; v_call: TRBV5-1; d_call: TRBD2; cdr3_nt: TGCGCCAGCAGCTTGGTAGCGGGGGTAGACAATGAGCAGTTCTTC; cdr3_aa: CASSLVAGVDNEQFF
j_call: TRBJ2-7; clone_size: few; v_call: TRBV20-1; d_call: -; cdr3_nt: TGCAGTGCAAGGACAGTGAGCTCCTACGAGCAGTACTTC; cdr3_aa: CSARTVSSYEQYF
j_call: TRBJ2-5; clone_size: -; v_call: TRBV24-1; d_call: TRBD2; cdr3_nt: TGTGCCACCAGTGGTGCGACCGGGACTAGCGGGTTCCAAGAGACCCAGTACTTC; cdr3_aa: CATSGATGTSGFQETQYF
j_call: TRBJ2-2; clone_size: -; v_call: TRBV5-1; d_call: TRBD2; cdr3_nt: TGCGCCAGCAGCTTGTGGGACTATAACACCGGGGAGCTGTTTTTT; cdr3_aa: CASSLWDYNTGELFF
j_call: TRBJ2-7; clone_size: many; v_call: TRBV29-1; d_call: -; cdr3_nt: TGCAGCGTTCTTTCGTCGGGGACAAACACCCGGGGCGAGCAGTACTTC; cdr3_aa: CSVLSSGTNTRGEQYF
j_call: TRBJ2-7; clone_size: few; v_call: TRBV7-9; d_call: -; cdr3_nt: TGTGCCAGCAGCATATGGGACTCCTACGAGCAGTACTTC; cdr3_aa: CASSIWDSYEQYF
j_call: TRBJ2-7; clone_size: many; v_call: TRBV25-1; d_call: TRBD2; cdr3_nt: TGTGCCAGCAGTGAAGGACTAGCGGGGGTCTACGAGCAGTACTTC; cdr3_aa: CASSEGLAGVYEQYF
j_call: TRBJ2-2; clone_size: -; v_call: TRBV6-5; d_call: -; cdr3_nt: TGTGCCAGCAGGAGGGGGGACGGGGAGCTGTTTTTT; cdr3_aa: CASRRGDGELFF
j_call: TRBJ2-1; clone_size: -; v_call: TRBV4-3; d_call: -; cdr3_nt: TGCGCCAGCAGCCAAGACCGATACCAGACGGACGACATCGAGTTCTTC; cdr3_aa: CASSQDRYQTDDIEFF
j_call: TRBJ2-7; clone_size: few; v_call: TRBV12-3/TRBV12-4; d_call: TRBD1; cdr3_nt: TGTGCCAGCAGTTTCCTACAGGGGGCGGGCGCCTACGAGCAGTACTTC; cdr3_aa: CASSFLQGAGAYEQYF
j_call: TRBJ2-3; clone_size: many; v_call: TRBV10-3; d_call: -; cdr3_nt: TGTGCCATCGGATCAGGGGCGACAGATACGCAGTATTTT; cdr3_aa: CAIGSGATDTQYF
j_call: TRBJ2-1; clone_size: -; v_call: TRBV20-1; d_call: -; cdr3_nt: TGCAGTGCTAGGGTCCCGTCGCCAGTTCGGGCCACCGTCTACAATGAGCAGTTCTTC; cdr3_aa: CSARVPSPVRATVYNEQFF
j_call: TRBJ1-1; clone_size: -; v_call: TRBV10-3; d_call: -; cdr3_nt: TGTGCCATCAGTGAACCCGGGACGGTGAACACTGAAGCTTTCTTT; cdr3_aa: CAISEPGTVNTEAFF
j_call: TRBJ2-5; clone_size: many; v_call: TRBV6-1; d_call: -; cdr3_nt: TGTGCCAGCACGAGGTTTGTTGGGCAGGCCCAACAAGAGACCCAGTACTTC; cdr3_aa: CASTRFVGQAQQETQYF
j_call: TRBJ2-7; clone_size: -; v_call: TRBV6-5; d_call: TRBD1; cdr3_nt: TGTGCCAGCAGTTACTCCACAGGGGAAAGGTACGAGCAGTACTTC; cdr3_aa: CASSYSTGERYEQYF
j_call: TRBJ1-4; clone_size: few; v_call: TRBV9; d_call: -; cdr3_nt: TGTGCCAGCAGCGAAGTCCCGGATGAAAAACTGTTTTTT; cdr3_aa: CASSEVPDEKLFF
j_call: TRBJ2-7; clone_size: few; v_call: TRBV5-1; d_call: -; cdr3_nt: TGCGCCAGCAGCAGCCGAGAGGGGGCCTACGAGCAGTACTTC; cdr3_aa: CASSSREGAYEQYF
j_call: TRBJ1-1; clone_size: few; v_call: TRBV6-1; d_call: TRBD1; cdr3_nt: TGTGCCAGCAATAAAATGACGGGACAGCTGGTCACTGAAGCTTTCTTT; cdr3_aa: CASNKMTGQLVTEAFF
j_call: TRBJ2-2; clone_size: many; v_call: TRBV11-2; d_call: TRBD2; cdr3_nt: TGTGCCAGCAGCTTAGACTCGCTGCGGGGGGGCCACACCGGGGAGCTGTTTTTT; cdr3_aa: CASSLDSLRGGHTGELFF
j_call: TRBJ1-2; clone_size: -; v_call: TRBV7-3; d_call: TRBD1; cdr3_nt: TGTGCCAGCAGCGAGACCGGGACAGGGGCCTATGGCTACACCTTC; cdr3_aa: CASSETGTGAYGYTF
j_call: TRBJ2-1; clone_size: -; v_call: TRBV15; d_call: -; cdr3_nt: TGTGCCACCAGCAGAGATCTTATAGAGCAGTTCTTC; cdr3_aa: CATSRDLIEQFF
j_call: TRBJ2-1; clone_size: few; v_call: TRBV9; d_call: -; cdr3_nt: TGTGCCAGCAGCGTACTTCGGGGAGGTCCTGAGCAGTTCTTC; cdr3_aa: CASSVLRGGPEQFF
j_call: TRBJ2-3; clone_size: many; v_call: TRBV12-3/TRBV12-4; d_call: -; cdr3_nt: TGTGCCAGCAGCCCCTCGCAGGACACAGATACGCAGTATTTT; cdr3_aa: CASSPSQDTDTQYF
j_call: TRBJ2-2; clone_size: -; v_call: TRBV24-1; d_call: -; cdr3_nt: TGTGCCACCAGTGATTGGGCCGAGAACACCGGGGAGCTGTTTTTT; cdr3_aa: CATSDWAENTGELFF
j_call: TRBJ2-7; clone_size: -; v_call: TRBV20-1; d_call: TRBD1; cdr3_nt: TGCAGTGCTAGTGGCGCTGGACTCAGGGGGTTCTACGAGCAGTACTTC; cdr3_aa: CSASGAGLRGFYEQYF
j_call: TRBJ2-1; clone_size: -; v_call: TRBV6-2/TRBV6-3; d_call: TRBD2; cdr3_nt: TGTGCCAGCAGCAACCCTAGCGGGAGATTGTATGAGCAGTTCTTC; cdr3_aa: CASSNPSGRLYEQFF
j_call: TRBJ2-3; clone_size: few; v_call: TRBV7-2; d_call: TRBD1; cdr3_nt: TGTGCCAGCAGCTTATCCCCGGACAGGGGGCGCACAGATACGCAGTATTTT; cdr3_aa: CASSLSPDRGRTDTQYF
j_call: TRBJ2-7; clone_size: many; v_call: TRBV7-6; d_call: TRBD2; cdr3_nt: TGTGCCAGCAGACCGACTAGCGTTCCCTCCTACGAGCAGTACTTC; cdr3_aa: CASRPTSVPSYEQYF